The subject of this entry is one TCR beta chain. Its antigen target is currently unknown. Base quality data are lacking; no much larger clone is found one base away. This sample was taken from a study of CD8 T cells in Susac syndrome (dated by TCRdb to about 2019). Context from the whole study: Among the Susac syndrome patients who were sequenced, clinically active disease was present in more than 5 and clinical remission was observed in fewer than 10. Repertoire sequencing was used to test whether CD8+ T cell activation and differentiation in Susac syndrome was antigen driven. At blood withdrawal, Susac syndrome patients were either therapy-naive, taking corticosteroids (in some cases with IVIg as well), or taking IVIg alone.

The paper as a whole reports these results and caveats: The TCR sequencing and HLA analysis was acknowledged to have included a relatively small number of individuals. No clonal expansion was detected in the CD4+ T cell repertoire of Susac syndrome patients.

V is trimmed back by 3 bases and J by 5 bases, and the junction contains 6 bases that no gene match accounts for. The CDR3 goes from the cysteine to the phenylalanine over 15 residues. The DNA shown is the 45-base CDR3, in frame from base 1. The germline V gene gives CDR1 as SGDLS and CDR2 as YYNGEE. RNA was extracted using the RNeasy kit, and roughly 0.45 to 1 microgram was reverse transcribed with random hexamers. The immunoSEQ multiplex PCR assay, which covers 54 Vbeta and 13 Jbeta segments, was used to amplify TCR beta CDR3 regions. PCR amplification bias was corrected using a synthetic template baseline for primer optimization and computational correction. Concerning the study's data processing: Reads were annotated to V, D and J genes per IMGT and analyzed with immunoSEQ Analyzer, keeping only productive sequences. Clonality was computed as one minus Shannon entropy normalized by log2 of the number of productive unique sequences. For each patient and control, public and private clones were evaluated among the 100 most prevalent clones. Clones were defined as Susac-specific when absent from the healthy and MS cohorts, from roughly 1,000 published viral clones and from other ImmuneACCESS disease sequences. TCRdb handled the public reads itself, with Q25 trimming in fastp and clone calling in MiXCR, and kept productive beta chains. Each entry is one CDR3 protein sequence, shown with its most common DNA and genes. In this record, the V and J calls reflect TCRdb's handling and not the investigators' own analysis. The table for this sample lists under 200,000 distinct CDR3 sequences; more than 95% of them were counted only once. Around 0.12% of the sample is in the top ten clones.

Peripheral blood CD8+ and CD4+ T cells from healthy donors, Susac syndrome patients and multiple sclerosis patients were profiled by high-throughput TCR beta sequencing. The Susac syndrome patients fulfilled recently defined diagnostic criteria for either definite or probable disease. Bulk CD8+ and CD4+ T cells were purified magnetically by negative isolation, whereas CD8+ TEMRA cells were enriched by FACS. Blood was drawn into EDTA tubes, processed within 24 hours, and PBMCs were isolated by density gradient centrifugation. PBMCs intended for TCR sequencing were cryopreserved in liquid nitrogen and thawed later in a water bath at 37 degrees C. The sorted or isolated CD4+, CD8+ and CD8+ TEMRA cells had a purity of 90% or higher.

Recombination linked TRBV9 to TRBJ2-1, with 9 central nucleotides matching TRBD2. The TCR was taken from a human donor with Susac syndrome. Material for sequencing was CD4+ T cells from PBMCs. The CDR3 is CASSEGLAANNEQFF. The sequenced DNA: TGTGCCAGCAGCGAGGGACTAGCTGCTAACAATGAGCAGTTCTTC. Outside the CDR3, residues come from the reference TRBV9 and TRBJ2-1 proteins, so the full variable domain is: DSGVTQTPKHLITATGQRVTLRCSPRSGDLSVYWYQQSLDQGLQFLIQYYNGEERAKGNILERFSAQQFPDLHSELNLSSLELGDSALYFCASSEGLAANNEQFFGPGTRLTVL.